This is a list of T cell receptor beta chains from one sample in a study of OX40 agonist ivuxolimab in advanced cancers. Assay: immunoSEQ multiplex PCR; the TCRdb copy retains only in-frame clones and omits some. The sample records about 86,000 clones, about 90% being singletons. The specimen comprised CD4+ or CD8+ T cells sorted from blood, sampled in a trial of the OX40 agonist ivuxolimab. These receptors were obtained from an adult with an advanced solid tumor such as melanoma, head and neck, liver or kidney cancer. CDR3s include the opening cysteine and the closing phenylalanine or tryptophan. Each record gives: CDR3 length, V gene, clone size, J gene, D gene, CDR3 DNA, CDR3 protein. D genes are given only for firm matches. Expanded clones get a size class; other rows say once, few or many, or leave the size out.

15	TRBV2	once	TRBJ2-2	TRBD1	TGTGCCAGCAGCCGGACAGGCGTGAACACCGGGGAGCTGTTTTTT	CASSRTGVNTGELFF
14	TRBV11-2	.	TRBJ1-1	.	TGTGCCAGCAGCCCCCTCAGGGAGAACACTGAAGCTTTCTTT	CASSPLRENTEAFF
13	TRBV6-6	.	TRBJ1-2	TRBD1	TGTGCCAGCAGTCGACAGGGGAGCTATGGCTACACCTTC	CASSRQGSYGYTF
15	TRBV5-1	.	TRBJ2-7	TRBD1	TGCGCCAGCAGCTTACGACAGGGGGGGATCTACGAGCAGTACTTC	CASSLRQGGIYEQYF
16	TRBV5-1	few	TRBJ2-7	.	TGCGCCAGCAGCCCCGACTCCCCCAGTGATTCCTACGAGCAGTACTTC	CASSPDSPSDSYEQYF
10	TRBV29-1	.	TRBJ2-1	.	TGCAGCGTTGAGGGTAGAAGGCAGTTCTTC	CSVEGRRQFF
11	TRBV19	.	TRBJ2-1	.	TGTGCCAGTAGGGGGTACAATGAGCAGTTCTTC	CASRGYNEQFF
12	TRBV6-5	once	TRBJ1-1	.	TGTGCCACACGGGACTTGGTTCCCGAAGCTTTCTTT	CATRDLVPEAFF
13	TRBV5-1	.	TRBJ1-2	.	TGCGCCAGCAGCTCAACAGAGAACTATGGCTACACCTTC	CASSSTENYGYTF
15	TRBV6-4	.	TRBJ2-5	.	TGTGCCAGCAGTGAAAATACGGGTCCCTCAGAGACCCAGTACTTC	CASSENTGPSETQYF
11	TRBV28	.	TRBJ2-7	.	TGTGCCAGCAGTTTAAAACGGGAGCAGTACTTC	CASSLKREQYF
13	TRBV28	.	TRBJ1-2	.	TGTGCCAGCAGCCACCCGGGGACGCGTGGCTACACCTTC	CASSHPGTRGYTF
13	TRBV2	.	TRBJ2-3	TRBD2	TGTGCCAGCATGGGACTAGCTGCAGATACGCAGTATTTT	CASMGLAADTQYF
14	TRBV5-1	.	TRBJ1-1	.	TGCGCCAGCACTGAGACAGCCATGAACACTGAAGCTTTCTTT	CASTETAMNTEAFF
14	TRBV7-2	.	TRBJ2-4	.	TGTGCCAGCAGCTTATGGCAGGGCATAAACATTCAGTACTTC	CASSLWQGINIQYF
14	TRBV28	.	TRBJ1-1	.	TGTGCCAGTACTCCCGGCCAGCAGAACACTGAAGCTTTCTTT	CASTPGQQNTEAFF
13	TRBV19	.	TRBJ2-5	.	TGTGCCAGTAGTATCGAGTACCAAGAGACCCAGTACTTC	CASSIEYQETQYF
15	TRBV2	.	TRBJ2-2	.	TGTGCCAGCAGTGACCGTACAGGGAGGATCGGGGAGCTGTTTTTT	CASSDRTGRIGELFF
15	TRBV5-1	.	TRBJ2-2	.	TGCGCCAGCAGCTTTCCAGGGACGAACACCGGGGAGCTGTTTTTT	CASSFPGTNTGELFF
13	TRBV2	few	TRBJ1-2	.	TGTGCCAGCAGTGAGGGGCGGAACTATGGCTACACCTTC	CASSEGRNYGYTF
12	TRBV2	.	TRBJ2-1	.	TGTGCCAGCAGGGACTATGTCATCCCCCCCGTCTTC	CASRDYVIPPVF
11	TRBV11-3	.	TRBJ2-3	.	TGTGCCAGCAGCTACACAGATACGCAGTATTTT	CASSYTDTQYF
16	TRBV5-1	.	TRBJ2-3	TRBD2	TGCGCCAGCAGCCTTCTAGCGGGAGCCGCCACAGATACGCAGTATTTT	CASSLLAGAATDTQYF
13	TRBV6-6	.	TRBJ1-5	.	TGTGCCAGCAGTTCCGGGTGGACTCAGCCCCAGCATTTT	CASSSGWTQPQHF